This T cell receptor (beta chain) was recovered during a study of glioma-infiltrating T cells. Study conclusions and caveats: Non-neoplastic patients had below-expected tissue-blood divergence, while all gliomas exceeded expectation.

Amplification of TCR alpha and beta CDR3 regions from RNA used iRepertoire nested multiplex PCR. Tissue mRNA or PBMC total RNA, 100-400 ng, went into one-step reverse transcription and amplification. One entry per CDR3 protein results from TCRdb running MiXCR on the multiplex PCR reads. This table has approximately 130,000 distinct CDR3 sequences, around 23% appearing once. Concerning this clonotype itself: Its specificity is not known.

This CDR3 comprises 13 residues. The germline V gene encodes CDR1 DFQATT and CDR2 SNEGSKA (reference sequence). With 5 bases clipped from V and 1 base from J, the junction kept 5 bases outside the gene matches. The sequence was obtained from a human donor with low-grade glioma or glioblastoma, undergoing nonglioma brain surgery, or in good health (not recorded which). Sequencing was performed on glioma tissue, nonneoplastic brain tissue, or PBMCs (not recorded which). V gene TRBV20-1 combines with J gene TRBJ2-7, with 7 bases aligning to TRBD2. CDR3 DNA: TGCAGTGCTGGGGGGGGTGGGTCCTACGAGCAGTACGTC. Its translation: CSAGGGGSYEQYV.